These T cell receptor beta chains were read from a single sample in a study of blood T cell repertoires in COVID-19. TCRdb's table, derived via immunoSEQ multiplex PCR, lists solely in-frame clones and lacks some. The table includes roughly 100,000 clones, around 83% detected once. Sequenced input: peripheral blood. The receptors stem from a woman aged 80 or over with acute or convalescent COVID-19. Both conserved end residues are part of each CDR3. Fields, in order: D gene, J gene, clone size, V gene, CDR3 protein, CDR3 DNA. D genes are given only for firm matches. Size tells how often a clone was seen (once, few, many) or the class of an expanded clone, and some rows leave it out.

>.|TRBJ1-2|.|TRBV6-5
CASSSGRGYGYTF
TGTGCCAGCAGTTCTGGCAGGGGATACGGCTACACCTTC
>.|TRBJ2-2|.|TRBV9
CASSVEGLNTGELFF
TGTGCCAGCAGCGTGGAGGGATTGAACACCGGGGAGCTGTTTTTT
>.|TRBJ2-3|.|TRBV19
CASSIRGERKGPDTQYF
TGTGCCAGTAGTATACGTGGGGAGCGGAAGGGCCCAGATACGCAGTATTTT
>TRBD1|TRBJ2-3|.|TRBV3-1/TRBV3-2
CASSQGTGRTADTQYF
TGTGCCAGCAGCCAGGGGACAGGGAGAACCGCAGATACGCAGTATTTT
>TRBD1|TRBJ2-5|.|TRBV6-1
CASSENNRGQETQYF
TGTGCCAGCAGTGAAAATAACAGGGGCCAAGAGACCCAGTACTTC
>TRBD2|TRBJ2-1|.|TRBV29-1
CSSTGLAGKVEQFF
TGCAGCTCCACGGGACTAGCGGGAAAAGTTGAGCAGTTCTTC
>TRBD1|TRBJ1-2|.|TRBV7-2
CASSLGQGNYGYTF
TGTGCCAGCAGCTTGGGACAGGGGAACTATGGCTACACCTTC
>.|TRBJ2-2|.|TRBV7-2
CASSLEPFANTGELFF
TGTGCCAGCAGCTTGGAGCCATTTGCGAACACCGGGGAGCTGTTTTTT
>TRBD1|TRBJ2-7|.|TRBV25-1
CASRGTGLYEQYF
TGTGCCAGCAGGGGGACAGGGTTATACGAGCAGTACTTC
>TRBD1|TRBJ1-1|.|TRBV7-9
CASSLRGQAGEAFF
TGTGCCAGCAGCTTAAGGGGACAGGCAGGAGAAGCTTTCTTT
>.|TRBJ1-2|.|TRBV19
CASSTGQGYYGYTF
TGTGCCAGTAGTACGGGCCAGGGCTACTATGGCTACACCTTC
>.|TRBJ1-2|.|TRBV29-1
CSVQKRIFRGYTF
TGCAGCGTCCAGAAGAGGATTTTTCGGGGCTACACCTTC
>TRBD1|TRBJ2-1|.|TRBV28
CASSAVRQGTIEQFF
TGTGCCAGCAGTGCCGTCAGACAGGGAACAATCGAGCAGTTCTTC
>.|TRBJ2-3|.|TRBV28
CASSLTGSTDTQYF
TGTGCCAGCAGTTTAACGGGAAGCACAGATACGCAGTATTTT
>TRBD2|TRBJ2-2|.|TRBV20-1
CSASLNNLWLAGNTGELFF
TGCAGTGCTAGTCTGAATAATCTGTGGCTAGCGGGAAACACCGGGGAGCTGTTTTTT
>.|TRBJ2-5|.|TRBV7-9
CASSFSRQGLGPAQETQYF
TGTGCCAGCAGCTTCTCTCGGCAGGGGCTCGGGCCAGCGCAAGAGACCCAGTACTTC
>TRBD2|TRBJ2-7|.|TRBV4-1
CASSLSLAGGFYEQYF
TGCGCCAGCAGCCTATCACTAGCGGGAGGTTTCTACGAGCAGTACTTC
>TRBD2|TRBJ2-5|.|TRBV7-2
CASTGLAGGQETQYF
TGTGCCAGCACCGGACTAGCGGGAGGGCAAGAGACCCAGTACTTC
>TRBD1|TRBJ1-3|.|TRBV3-1/TRBV3-2
CASSLQGDETIYF
TGTGCCAGCAGCTTACAGGGGGATGAAACCATATATTTT
>.|TRBJ1-1|once|TRBV7-2
CASTLLSPGQNTEAFF
TGTGCCAGCACCCTCCTGTCCCCGGGTCAGAACACTGAAGCTTTCTTT
>.|TRBJ1-2|.|TRBV9
CASSDRRGDYGYTF
TGTGCCAGCAGCGATCGCAGGGGAGACTATGGCTACACCTTC
>.|TRBJ2-3|once|TRBV7-9
CASSSQDLIQTDTQYF
TGTGCCAGCAGCTCCCAGGACTTGATCCAGACAGATACGCAGTATTTT